Below are 29 T cell receptor beta chains sequenced from a single sample in a study of shared T cell receptors in the human thymus. Some clones are missing from TCRdb's copy, which holds only in-frame ones; the method was immunoSEQ multiplex PCR. The sample holds 640,000 or so clones, approximately 89% seen once. This sample was also put to use in a study of human thymus T cells.

Sequencing input: thymocytes. The receptors were sampled from a boy in the first two years of life with a congenital heart defect.

V and J are TRBV11-2 and TRBJ2-7; 9 bases match TRBD1. Germline V gene sequence: CDR1 SGHAT, CDR2 FQNNGV. CDR3 length equals 19 residues. V trimming: 2 bases; J trimming: 1 base; junction bases outside the gene matches: 15. CDR3 protein: CASSLPNRDRVARSYEQYF. The CDR3 nucleotides are TGTGCCAGCAGCTTACCTAACCGGGACAGGGTAGCGAGGTCCTACGAGCAGTACTTC.

This rearrangement joins TRBV5-6 to TRBJ1-5, with 8 nucleotides matching TRBD1. The V segment lost 3 bases and the J segment 1 base; nucleotides outside the gene matches: 6. Germline CDR1 reads SGHDT; CDR2 reads YYEEEE. CDR3 length: 16 residues. The DNA for the CDR3 is TGTGCCAGCAGCTCCTCGACAGGGGTGAGCAATCAGCCCCAGCATTTT. Translation gives CASSSSTGVSNQPQHF.

The chain's CDR3 is CASSVKRGGHDTQYF. The CDR3 region has the DNA TGTGCCAGCAGCGTTAAGCGGGGGGGCCACGATACGCAGTATTTT. V and J are TRBV5-6 and TRBJ2-3; 10 bases align to TRBD2. The CDR3 contains 15 residues. Germline values: CDR1 SGHDT, CDR2 YYEEEE. With V trimmed by 4 bases and J by 6 bases, 8 bases remained unmatched.

CDR3 nucleotides: TGTGCCAGCAGACCCTCTAGCGGGAACGGCTATGAGCAGTTCTTC. Its protein product is CASRPSSGNGYEQFF. This sequence joins TRBV28 and TRBJ2-1; 9 bases map to TRBD2. The CDR3 is 15 residues long. The V and J ends lost 6 bases and 8 bases, in that order; junction bases with no gene match: 11. Germline lookup yields CDR1 MDHEN and CDR2 SYDVKM.

The chain joins TRBV7-9 to TRBJ2-7; D is perhaps TRBD1 (6 bases). This CDR3 region has 17 residues. Per germline, CDR1 SEHNR and CDR2 FQNEAQ (reference sequence). V was trimmed by 4 bases and J by 0 bases, leaving 19 bases between them. The CDR3 region has the DNA TGTGCCAGCAGCTATACGTCCTCGGGACACGACTCCTACGAGCAGTACTTC. Encoded protein: CASSYTSSGHDSYEQYF.

The rearrangement links TRBV7-8 to TRBJ2-1, with TRBD2 identical over 14 bases. The CDR3 has 19 amino acids. Trimming removed 1 base from V and 0 bases from J; junction bases left unmatched: 5. Germline V gives CDR1 SGHVS, CDR2 FQNEAQ. The CDR3 loop is CASSLGGTSGSDSYNEQFF. The CDR3 nucleotides read TGTGCCAGCAGCTTAGGGGGGACTAGCGGGAGCGACTCCTACAATGAGCAGTTCTTC.

In the case of this clone: Within the sample, other DNA sequences also encode this same CDR3. V and J are TRBV27 and TRBJ2-3; unclear D gene. Trimming pared 4 bases from V and 3 bases from J, leaving 8 bases between. This CDR3 region has 13 residues. CDR1 MNHEY and CDR2 SMNVEV come from the germline V gene (reference sequence). In DNA, the CDR3 is TGTGCCAGCAGTTCTAGTGGGACAGATACGCAGTATTTT. Translated, it gives CASSSSGTDTQYF.

This clone was observed a single time. One end of the junction varies from germline; a read error may be responsible. This rearrangement joins TRBV7-7 to TRBJ2-7; D remains unclear. This CDR3 is built from 12 residues. The germline V gene encodes CDR1 SSHAT and CDR2 FNYEAQ (reference sequence). CDR3 nucleotide sequence: TGTGCTAGCAGCTTCGCCGGTCGCGAGCAGTACTTC. As protein: CASSFAGREQYF.

V is TRBV4-1 and J is TRBJ2-2, with D possibly TRBD2 on 5 matching bases. Germline loops: CDR1 MGHRA, CDR2 YSYEKL. V was cut by 0 bases and J by 4 bases, with 12 bases left in between. The CDR3 is 16 amino acids. The CDR3 DNA follows: TGCGCCAGCAGCCAAGATCTCGGGGATGGCACCGGGGAGCTGTTTTTT. It yields the protein CASSQDLGDGTGELFF.

This chain uses TRBV6-1 with TRBJ2-2; D is unclear. The germline V gene has CDR1 MNHNS and CDR2 SASEGT. V was clipped by 2 bases and J by 2 bases, with 9 bases between them. The CDR3 contains 15 residues. The CDR3 nucleotides are TGTGCCAGCAGTGAAATCCGGGTTAACACCGGGGAGCTGTTTTTT. It encodes CASSEIRVNTGELFF.

The chain combines TRBV7-3 with TRBJ2-1; 8 nucleotides match TRBD2. The V segment lost 5 bases and the J segment 2 bases; nucleotides outside the gene matches: 8. The CDR3 is 16 residues long. In germline, CDR1 is SGHTA, CDR2 FQGTGA. Here the CDR3 reads CASSPIAGNPYNEQFF. The CDR3 DNA reads as TGTGCCAGCAGCCCGATAGCGGGGAACCCCTACAATGAGCAGTTCTTC.

This chain connects TRBV5-1 to TRBJ1-2; weak D call: TRBD1 (5 bases). The CDR3 has 15 residues. From germline, CDR1 is SGHRS and CDR2 YFSETQ. V lost 4 bases and J 1 base, leaving 14 bases between the germline ends. The CDR3 coding sequence is TGCGCCAGCAGCCCGGCAGGGTCCCTTAACTATGGCTACACCTTC. Protein: CASSPAGSLNYGYTF.

The J gene is TRBJ2-5, the V gene TRBV7-4, with D possibly being TRBD2 (6 bases). The length of the CDR3 is 16 residues. The germline CDR1 and CDR2 sequences are SGHVT and SQSDAQ. Trimming shortened V by 0 bases and J by 5 bases, and 16 bases separated the two germline ends. The DNA of the CDR3 is TGTGCCAGCAGCTTAGCGGCAGGGAGGAAGCTGGAGACCCAGTACTTC. Protein product: CASSLAAGRKLETQYF.

In this sample, this clone turned up a few times. The J gene is TRBJ2-3, the V gene TRBV5-1; no clear D gene. CDR1 is SGHRS and CDR2 is YFSETQ in the germline V gene. This CDR3 is built from 13 residues. Trimming pared 0 bases from V and 2 bases from J, leaving 4 bases between. CDR3 sequence reads: CASSLDFTDTQYF. CDR3 nucleotide sequence: TGCGCCAGCAGCTTGGACTTCACAGATACGCAGTATTTT. Full variable domain (outside the CDR3, taken from reference TRBV5-1 and TRBJ2-3): KAGVTQTPRYLIKTRGQQVTLSCSPISGHRSVSWYQQTPGQGLQFLFEYFSETQRNKGNFPGRFSGRQFSNSRSEMNVSTLELGDSALYLCASSLDFTDTQYFGPGTRLTVL.

Worth noting for this clone: The junction departs from germline at one end; a sequencing error may be responsible. The gene calls are TRBV7-6 and TRBJ2-5; 12 positions match TRBD2. Germline values: CDR1 SGHVS, CDR2 FNYEAQ. This CDR3 spans 16 amino acids. The CDR3 region is CASSRRLAGAQETQYF. The CDR3 DNA follows: TGCGCCAGCAGCCGCCGACTAGCGGGGGCCCAAGAGACCCAGTACTTC.

This clone was observed once. The V and J genes are TRBV5-6 and TRBJ1-5, with TRBD1 identical over 7 bases. Germline V lookup: CDR1 SGHDT, CDR2 YYEEEE. The length of the CDR3 is 14 residues. With 0 bases clipped from V and 15 bases from J, the junction kept 12 bases outside the gene matches. CDR3 sequence: CASSLATGTAPLHF. CDR3 in DNA: TGTGCCAGCAGCTTGGCAACCGGGACAGCCCCGTTGCATTTT.

A note on this clone: Other DNA sequences in the same sample also yield this CDR3. This chain links TRBV14 with TRBJ2-3; D gene uncertain. CDR1 is SGHDN, CDR2 FVKESK, per germline. Trimming shortened V by 0 bases and J by 2 bases, and 3 bases separated the two germline ends. This CDR3 has 13 amino acids. CDR3 coding DNA: TGTGCCAGCAGCCAAGATCTCACAGATACGCAGTATTTT. Encoded protein: CASSQDLTDTQYF. The full variable domain, its missing parts supplied by reference TRBV14 and TRBJ2-3, is EAGVTQFPSHSVIEKGQTVTLRCDPISGHDNLYWYRRVMGKEIKFLLHFVKESKQDESGMPNNRFLAERTGGTYSTLKVQPAELEDSGVYFCASSQDLTDTQYFGPGTRLTVL.

The rearrangement links TRBV18 to TRBJ1-1, with D maybe TRBD1 (6 bases). The germline V gene encodes CDR1 KGHSH and CDR2 LQKENI. V was cut by 6 bases and J by 5 bases, with 22 bases left in between. This CDR3 contains 16 residues. The chain's CDR3 is CASSLIPGVRRTEAFF. The CDR3 region has the DNA TGTGCCAGCTCGCTTATCCCAGGGGTCCGACGGACTGAAGCTTTCTTT.

The chain uses TRBV5-6 and TRBJ1-3; TRBD1 is a possible D gene (6 bases). V lost 5 bases and J 0 bases, leaving 21 bases between the germline ends. Germline values: CDR1 SGHDT, CDR2 YYEEEE. This CDR3 comprises 18 residues. The DNA for the CDR3 is TGTGCCAGCAGTCAAGGACAGCTCCGAGCCTACTCTGGAAACACCATATATTTT. It encodes CASSQGQLRAYSGNTIYF. Combining the CDR3 with reference TRBV5-6 and TRBJ1-3 gives the whole variable domain DAGVTQSPTHLIKTRGQQVTLRCSPKSGHDTVSWYQQALGQGPQFIFQYYEEEERQRGNFPDRFSGHQFPNYSSELNVNALLLGDSALYLCASSQGQLRAYSGNTIYFGEGSWLTVV.

The table lists this clone with a count of one. The chain carries TRBV5-6 and TRBJ1-1, with a weak D call TRBD1 (5 bases). This CDR3 is built from 15 residues. V lost 0 bases to trimming and J lost 0 bases, with 9 bases between them. Germline loops: CDR1 SGHDT, CDR2 YYEEEE. Written as DNA, the CDR3 is TGTGCCAGCAGCTTGGGACAGTTCATGAACACTGAAGCTTTCTTT. It yields the protein CASSLGQFMNTEAFF.

The genes are TRBV5-1 and TRBJ1-4, with D tentatively TRBD1 (6 bases). Germline CDR1 and CDR2: SGHRS and YFSETQ. V lost 5 bases and J 0 bases, leaving 17 bases between the germline ends. This CDR3 spans 17 amino acids. The CDR3 is CASRFEGVGATNEKLFF. CDR3 bases: TGCGCCAGCAGGTTTGAGGGGGTCGGTGCAACTAATGAAAAACTGTTTTTT.

The chain couples TRBV27 to TRBJ2-7; TRBD2 might be the D (5 bases). Germline V CDR1 and CDR2: MNHEY, SMNVEV (reference sequence). The V gene lost 3 bases and the J gene lost 4 bases, with 16 bases spanning the gap. This CDR3 contains 15 residues. As DNA, the CDR3 is TGTGCCAGCAGTTTTGAAAGGGCCGGGGTGTACGAGCAGTACTTC. Translating it yields CASSFERAGVYEQYF.

The genes are TRBV18 and TRBJ1-1; D might be TRBD1 (5 bases). CDR1 KGHSH and CDR2 LQKENI come from the germline V gene. Trimming removed 0 bases at V and 0 bases at J, with 14 bases between. CDR3 length: 17 amino acids. In DNA form, the CDR3 reads TGTGCCAGCTCACCACCGAGATATGGACACCTGAACACTGAAGCTTTCTTT. Translating it yields CASSPPRYGHLNTEAFF. The variable domain in full, with the rest retrieved from reference TRBV18 and TRBJ1-1, is NAGVMQNPRHLVRRRGQEARLRCSPMKGHSHVYWYRQLPEEGLKFMVYLQKENIIDESGMPKERFSAEFPKEGPSILRIQQVVRGDSAAYFCASSPPRYGHLNTEAFFGQGTRLTVV.

The chain joins TRBV4-1 to TRBJ1-4; 10 positions match TRBD1. The germline V gene encodes CDR1 MGHRA and CDR2 YSYEKL. Trimming at V came to 1 base and at J to 2 bases, leaving 7 bases not matched to a gene. The CDR3 has 18 amino acids. The CDR3 coding sequence is TGCGCCAGCAGCCAAGCTCCGACAGGGGGCACCACTAATGAAAAACTGTTTTTT. This encodes CASSQAPTGGTTNEKLFF.

This clone was observed a few times. The chain couples TRBV28 to TRBJ2-7; TRBD1 is a possible D gene (5 bases). The V end lost 1 base, the J end lost 3 bases, and 10 bases lay between the germline ends. Germline lookup yields CDR1 MDHEN and CDR2 SYDVKM. The CDR3 sequence is 14 residues long. CDR3 in amino acids: CASSLLAGYYEQYF. For the CDR3, the DNA is TGTGCCAGCAGTTTATTAGCAGGGTACTACGAGCAGTACTTC.

The chain is built from TRBV19 and TRBJ1-5, with TRBD1 matching over 8 bases. V shed 4 bases, J shed 7 bases, and the junction held 6 bases outside the gene matches. Germline CDR1 reads LNHDA; CDR2 reads SQIVND (reference sequence). The CDR3 length is 14 residues. The CDR3 protein is CASSSQGAGQPQHF. CDR3 nucleotides: TGTGCCAGTAGTAGCCAGGGGGCGGGCCAGCCCCAGCATTTT.

The chain carries TRBV5-1 and TRBJ1-1; 7 bases align to TRBD1. This CDR3 comprises 13 residues. Germline V CDR1 and CDR2: SGHRS, YFSETQ. V gave up 4 bases and J gave up 8 bases; unmatched junction bases: 8. DNA for the CDR3: TGCGCCAGCAGCCGGGACAGACCTCGCGAAGCTTTCTTT. This sequence encodes CASSRDRPREAFF.

CDR3: CASSSRDQETQYF. The CDR3 DNA reads as TGTGCCAGCAGTAGCCGGGACCAAGAGACCCAGTACTTC. The chain has TRBV13 and TRBJ2-5; D not certain. V was cut by 6 bases and J by 0 bases, with 8 bases left in between. Germline V lookup: CDR1 PRHDT, CDR2 FYEKMQ (reference sequence). This CDR3 has 13 residues.

The CDR3 protein is CASSSADSSTDTQYF. CDR3 bases: TGTGCCAGCTCATCGGCCGACAGCAGCACAGATACGCAGTATTTT. The J gene is TRBJ2-3, the V gene TRBV18; TRBD1 is a possible D gene (5 bases). The V and J ends lost 5 bases and 0 bases respectively, with 12 bases between them. The CDR3 has 15 amino acids. Germline V CDR1 and CDR2: KGHSH, LQKENI.